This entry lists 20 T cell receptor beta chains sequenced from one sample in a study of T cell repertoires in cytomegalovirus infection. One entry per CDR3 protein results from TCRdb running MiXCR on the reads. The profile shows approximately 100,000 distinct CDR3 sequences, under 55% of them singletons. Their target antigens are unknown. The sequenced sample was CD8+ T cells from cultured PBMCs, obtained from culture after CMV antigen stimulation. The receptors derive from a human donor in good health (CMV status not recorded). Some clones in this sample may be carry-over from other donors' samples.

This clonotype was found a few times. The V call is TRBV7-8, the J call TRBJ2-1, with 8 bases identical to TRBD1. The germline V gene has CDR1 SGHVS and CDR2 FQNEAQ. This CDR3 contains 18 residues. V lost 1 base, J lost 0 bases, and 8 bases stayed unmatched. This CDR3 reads CASSLDTRGTGSYNEQFF. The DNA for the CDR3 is TGTGCCAGCAGCTTAGATACCCGAGGGACAGGCTCCTACAATGAGCAGTTCTTC.

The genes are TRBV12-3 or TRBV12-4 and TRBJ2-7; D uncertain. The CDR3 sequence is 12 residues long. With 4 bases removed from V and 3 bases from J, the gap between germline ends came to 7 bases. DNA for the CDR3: TGTGCCAGCAGTTATAGGGACTACGAGCAGTACTTC. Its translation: CASSYRDYEQYF.

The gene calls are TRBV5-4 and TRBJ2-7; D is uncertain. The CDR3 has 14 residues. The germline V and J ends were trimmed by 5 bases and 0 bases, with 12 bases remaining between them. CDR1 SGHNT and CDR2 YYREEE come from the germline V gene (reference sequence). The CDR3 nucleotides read TGTGCCAGCAGTCTGACTCGCTACTCCTACGAGCAGTACTTC. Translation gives CASSLTRYSYEQYF.

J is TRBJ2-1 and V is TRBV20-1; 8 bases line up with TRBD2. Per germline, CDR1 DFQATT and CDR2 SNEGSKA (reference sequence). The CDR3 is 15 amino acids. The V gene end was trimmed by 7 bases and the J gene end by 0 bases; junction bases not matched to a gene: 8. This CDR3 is CSVEVLAVSYNEQFF. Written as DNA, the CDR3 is TGCAGTGTAGAGGTACTAGCGGTCTCCTACAATGAGCAGTTCTTC.

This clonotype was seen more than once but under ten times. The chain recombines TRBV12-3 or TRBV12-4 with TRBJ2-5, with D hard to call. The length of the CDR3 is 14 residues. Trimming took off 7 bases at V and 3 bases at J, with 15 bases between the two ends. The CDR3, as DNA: TGTGCCAGCACCGCGGATGATTCGGAAGAGACCCAGTACTTC. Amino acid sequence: CASTADDSEETQYF.

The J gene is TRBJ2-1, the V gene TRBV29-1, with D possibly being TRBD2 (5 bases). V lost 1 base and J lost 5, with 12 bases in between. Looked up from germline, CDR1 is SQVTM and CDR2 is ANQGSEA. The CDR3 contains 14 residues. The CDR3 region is CSVEGTEEDNEQFF. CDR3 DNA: TGCAGCGTTGAAGGAACGGAGGAAGACAATGAGCAGTTCTTC.

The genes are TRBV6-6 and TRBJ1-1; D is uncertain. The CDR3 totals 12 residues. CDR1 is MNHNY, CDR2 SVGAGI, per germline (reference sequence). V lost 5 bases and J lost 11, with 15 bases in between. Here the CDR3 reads CASSPYARNAFF. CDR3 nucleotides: TGTGCCAGCAGTCCTTATGCGAGGAACGCTTTCTTT.

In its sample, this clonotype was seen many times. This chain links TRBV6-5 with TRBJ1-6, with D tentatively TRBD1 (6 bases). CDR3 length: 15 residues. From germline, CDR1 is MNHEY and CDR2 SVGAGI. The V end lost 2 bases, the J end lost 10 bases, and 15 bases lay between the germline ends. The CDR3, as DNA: TGTGCCAGCAGTTACGTGGCAGGGGCCAGATCACCCCTCCACTTT. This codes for CASSYVAGARSPLHF.

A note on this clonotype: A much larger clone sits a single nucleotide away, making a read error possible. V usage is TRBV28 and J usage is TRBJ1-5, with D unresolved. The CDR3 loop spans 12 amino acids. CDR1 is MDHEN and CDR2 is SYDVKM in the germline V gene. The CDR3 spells CSSSLGRQPQHF. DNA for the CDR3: TGTTCCAGCAGTTTAGGTAGACAGCCCCAGCATTTT.

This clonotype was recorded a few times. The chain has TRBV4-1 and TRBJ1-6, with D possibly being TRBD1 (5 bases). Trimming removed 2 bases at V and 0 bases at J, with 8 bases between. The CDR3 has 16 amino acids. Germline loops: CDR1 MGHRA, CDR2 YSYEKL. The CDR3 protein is CASSQRDDSYNSPLHF. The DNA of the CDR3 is TGCGCCAGCAGCCAAAGGGACGACTCCTATAATTCACCCCTCCACTTT.

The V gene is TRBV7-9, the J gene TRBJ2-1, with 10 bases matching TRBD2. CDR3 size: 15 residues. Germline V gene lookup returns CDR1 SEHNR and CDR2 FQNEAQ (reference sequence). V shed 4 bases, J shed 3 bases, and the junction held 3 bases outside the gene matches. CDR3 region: CASSSGLADYNEQFF. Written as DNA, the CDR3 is TGTGCCAGCAGCTCAGGACTAGCGGACTACAATGAGCAGTTCTTC. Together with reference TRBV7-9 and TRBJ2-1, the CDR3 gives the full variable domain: DTGVSQNPRHKITKRGQNVTFRCDPISEHNRLYWYRQTLGQGPEFLTYFQNEAQLEKSRLLSDRFSAERPKGSFSTLEIQRTEQGDSAMYLCASSSGLADYNEQFFGPGTRLTVL.

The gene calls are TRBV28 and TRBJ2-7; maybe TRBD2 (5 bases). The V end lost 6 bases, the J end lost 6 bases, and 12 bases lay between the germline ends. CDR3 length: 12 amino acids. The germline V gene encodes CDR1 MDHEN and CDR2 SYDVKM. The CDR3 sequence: CASSSGFSEQYF. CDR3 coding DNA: TGTGCCAGCAGCTCGGGGTTTTCCGAGCAGTACTTC.

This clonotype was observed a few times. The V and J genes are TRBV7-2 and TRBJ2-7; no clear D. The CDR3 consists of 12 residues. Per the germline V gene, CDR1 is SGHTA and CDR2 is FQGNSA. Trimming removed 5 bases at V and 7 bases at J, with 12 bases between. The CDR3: CASSGTRDEQYF. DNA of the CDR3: TGTGCCAGCAGCGGTACAAGGGATGAGCAGTACTTC.

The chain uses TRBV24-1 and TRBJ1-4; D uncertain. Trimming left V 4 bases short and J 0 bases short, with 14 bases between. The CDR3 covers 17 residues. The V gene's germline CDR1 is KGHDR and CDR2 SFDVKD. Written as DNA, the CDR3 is TGTGCCACCAGTGACCCTTCATCAGGAGCAACTAATGAAAAACTGTTTTTT. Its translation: CATSDPSSGATNEKLFF.

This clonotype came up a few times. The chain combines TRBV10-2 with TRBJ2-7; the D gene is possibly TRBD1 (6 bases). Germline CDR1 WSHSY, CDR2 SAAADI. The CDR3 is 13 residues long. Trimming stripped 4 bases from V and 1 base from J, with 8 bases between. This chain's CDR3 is CASSADRSYEQYF. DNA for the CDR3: TGCGCCAGCAGTGCGGACAGATCCTACGAGCAGTACTTC.

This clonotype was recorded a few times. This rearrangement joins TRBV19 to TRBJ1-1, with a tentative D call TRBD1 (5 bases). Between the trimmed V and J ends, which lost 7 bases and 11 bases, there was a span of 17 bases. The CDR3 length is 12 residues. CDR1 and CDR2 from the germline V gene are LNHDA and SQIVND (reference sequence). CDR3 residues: CASTLGGVGAFF. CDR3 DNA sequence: TGTGCCAGTACCCTTGGGGGGGTCGGGGCTTTCTTT.

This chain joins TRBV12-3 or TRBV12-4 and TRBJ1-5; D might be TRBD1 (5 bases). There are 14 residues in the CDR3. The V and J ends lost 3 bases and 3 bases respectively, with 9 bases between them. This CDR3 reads CASSFGGINQPQHF. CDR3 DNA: TGTGCCAGCAGTTTTGGGGGGATCAATCAGCCCCAGCATTTT.

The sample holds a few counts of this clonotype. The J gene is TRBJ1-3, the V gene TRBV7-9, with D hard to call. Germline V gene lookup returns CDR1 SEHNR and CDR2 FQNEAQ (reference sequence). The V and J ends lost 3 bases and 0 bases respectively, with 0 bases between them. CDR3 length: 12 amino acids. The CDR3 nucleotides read TGTGCCAGCAGCTTCTCTGGAAACACCATATATTTT. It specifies CASSFSGNTIYF. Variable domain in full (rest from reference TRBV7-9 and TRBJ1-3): DTGVSQNPRHKITKRGQNVTFRCDPISEHNRLYWYRQTLGQGPEFLTYFQNEAQLEKSRLLSDRFSAERPKGSFSTLEIQRTEQGDSAMYLCASSFSGNTIYFGEGSWLTVV.

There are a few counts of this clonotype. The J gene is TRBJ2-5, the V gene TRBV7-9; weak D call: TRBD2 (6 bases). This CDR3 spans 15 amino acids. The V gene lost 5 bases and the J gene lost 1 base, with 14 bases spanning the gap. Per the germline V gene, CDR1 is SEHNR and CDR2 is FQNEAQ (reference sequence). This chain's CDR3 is CASSPPGLFQETQYF. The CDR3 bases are TGTGCCAGCAGCCCCCCGGGACTGTTCCAAGAGACCCAGTACTTC.

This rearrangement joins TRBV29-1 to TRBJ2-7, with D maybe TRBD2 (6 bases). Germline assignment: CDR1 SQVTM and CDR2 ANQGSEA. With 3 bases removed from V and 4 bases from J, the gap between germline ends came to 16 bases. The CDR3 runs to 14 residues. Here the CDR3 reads CSVEDPGLGYEQYF. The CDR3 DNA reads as TGCAGCGTTGAGGATCCGGGACTCGGGTACGAGCAGTACTTC.